This entry is about one T cell receptor beta chain. Antigen unknown. Donors, without exception, were Caucasian adults residing in Nashville, Tennessee. Germline CDR1 LNHDA, CDR2 SQIVND (reference sequence). V was cut by 0 bases and J by 4 bases, with 7 bases left in between. CDR3 length: 14 amino acids. These data belong to a study of shared clonotypes between healthy human individuals. Findings and limits, study-wide: Sequencing depth was expected to affect clonotype sharing among donors. Only blood underwent sampling, and tissue repertoires likely differ.

Original data processing: Filtering differed, since immunoSEQ gave only junction sequences and no quality scores. Sequencing was performed with immunoSEQ multiplex PCR; in TCRdb, only in-frame clones are kept and a portion is missing. The D gene and trimming were derived from the DNA, and the V and J assignments and clone size from that table. Among about 480,000 clones listed, around 79% were seen once. Sequencing was performed on PBMCs. The TCR was taken from a woman in her forties in good health. Some clones in this sample may be carry-over from other donors' samples. The chain recombines TRBV19 with TRBJ2-1, with no clear D. CDR3 in amino acids: CASSIEAVYNEQFF. The CDR3 DNA reads as TGTGCCAGTAGTATAGAAGCAGTATACAATGAGCAGTTCTTC.